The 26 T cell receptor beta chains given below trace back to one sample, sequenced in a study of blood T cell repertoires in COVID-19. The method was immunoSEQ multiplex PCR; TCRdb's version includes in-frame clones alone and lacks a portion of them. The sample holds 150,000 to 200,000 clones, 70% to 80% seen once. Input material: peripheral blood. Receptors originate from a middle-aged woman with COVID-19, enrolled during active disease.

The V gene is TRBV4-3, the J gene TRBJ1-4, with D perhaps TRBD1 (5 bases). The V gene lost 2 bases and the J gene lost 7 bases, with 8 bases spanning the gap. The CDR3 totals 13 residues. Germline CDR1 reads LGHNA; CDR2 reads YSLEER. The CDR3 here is CASSQRGAEKLFF. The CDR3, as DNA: TGCGCCAGCAGCCAAAGGGGTGCTGAAAAACTGTTTTTT.

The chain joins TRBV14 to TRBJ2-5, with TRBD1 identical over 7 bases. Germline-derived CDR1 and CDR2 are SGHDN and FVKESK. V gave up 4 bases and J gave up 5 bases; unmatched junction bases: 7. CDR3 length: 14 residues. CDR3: CASSPETGIETQYF. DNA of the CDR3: TGTGCCAGCAGCCCCGAGACAGGGATCGAGACCCAGTACTTC.

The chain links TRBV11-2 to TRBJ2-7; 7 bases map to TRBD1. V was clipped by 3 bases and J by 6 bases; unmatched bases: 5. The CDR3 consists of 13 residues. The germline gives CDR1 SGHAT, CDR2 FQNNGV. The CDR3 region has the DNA TGTGCCAGCAGCTTGGATACAGGGGTCGAGCAGTACTTC. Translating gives CASSLDTGVEQYF. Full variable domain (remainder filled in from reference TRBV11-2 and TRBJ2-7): EAGVAQSPRYKIIEKRQSVAFWCNPISGHATLYWYQQILGQGPKLLIQFQNNGVVDDSQLPKDRFSAERLKGVDSTLKIQPAKLEDSAVYLCASSLDTGVEQYFGPGTRLTVT.

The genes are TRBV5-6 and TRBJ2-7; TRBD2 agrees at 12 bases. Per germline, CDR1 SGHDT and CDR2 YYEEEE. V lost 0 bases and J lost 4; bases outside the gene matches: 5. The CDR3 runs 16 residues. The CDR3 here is CASSLGLAGGNYEQYF. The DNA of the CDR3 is TGTGCCAGCAGCTTGGGGCTAGCGGGGGGGAATTACGAGCAGTACTTC.

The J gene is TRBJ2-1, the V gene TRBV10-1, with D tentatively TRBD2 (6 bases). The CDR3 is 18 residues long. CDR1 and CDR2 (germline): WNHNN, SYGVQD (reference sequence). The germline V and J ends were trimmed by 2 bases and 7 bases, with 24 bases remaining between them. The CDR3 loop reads CASSEGGTSTPTTNEQFF. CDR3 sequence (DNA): TGCGCCAGCAGTGAGGGAGGGACCTCGACCCCGACGACTAATGAGCAGTTCTTC.

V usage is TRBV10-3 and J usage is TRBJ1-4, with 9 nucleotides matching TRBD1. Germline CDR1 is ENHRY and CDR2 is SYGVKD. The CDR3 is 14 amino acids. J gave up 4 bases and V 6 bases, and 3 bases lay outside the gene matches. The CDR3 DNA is TGTGCCATCAGAGGGACAGGGAATAATGAAAAACTGTTTTTT. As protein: CAIRGTGNNEKLFF.

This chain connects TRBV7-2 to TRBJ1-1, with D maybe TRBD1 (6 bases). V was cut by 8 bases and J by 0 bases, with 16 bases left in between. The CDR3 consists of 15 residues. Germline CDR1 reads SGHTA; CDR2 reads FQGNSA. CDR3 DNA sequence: TGTGCCAGCCAAGTTGCGACAGGAGTGAACACTGAAGCTTTCTTT. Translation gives CASQVATGVNTEAFF.

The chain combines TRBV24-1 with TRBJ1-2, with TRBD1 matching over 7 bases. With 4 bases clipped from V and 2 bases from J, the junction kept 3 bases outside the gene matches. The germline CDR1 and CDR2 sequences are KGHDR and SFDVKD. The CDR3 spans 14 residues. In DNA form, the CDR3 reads TGTGCCACCAGTGAGGGGGGACAGAACTATGGCTACACCTTC. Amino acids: CATSEGGQNYGYTF.

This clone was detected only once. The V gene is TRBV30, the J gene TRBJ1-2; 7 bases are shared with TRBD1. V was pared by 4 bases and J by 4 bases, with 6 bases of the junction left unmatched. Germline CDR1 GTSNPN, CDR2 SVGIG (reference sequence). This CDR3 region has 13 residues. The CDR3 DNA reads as TGTGCCTGGAAGACGGCAGGGGGCTATGGCTACACCTTC. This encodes CAWKTAGGYGYTF.

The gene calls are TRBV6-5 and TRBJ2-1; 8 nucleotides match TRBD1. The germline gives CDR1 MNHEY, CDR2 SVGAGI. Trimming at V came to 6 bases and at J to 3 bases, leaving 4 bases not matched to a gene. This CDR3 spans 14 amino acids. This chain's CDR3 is CASRDRGNYNEQFF. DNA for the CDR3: TGTGCCAGCAGAGACAGGGGAAACTACAATGAGCAGTTCTTC.

The CDR3, as DNA: TGTGCCAGCAGCCGGGACACCCGAGGGAAGTATGGCTACACCTTC. Its protein is CASSRDTRGKYGYTF. V and J are TRBV5-6 and TRBJ1-2; weak D call: TRBD1 (6 bases). The V end lost 4 bases, the J end lost 5 bases, and 18 bases lay between the germline ends. CDR3 length: 15 amino acids. Germline values: CDR1 SGHDT, CDR2 YYEEEE. Supplemented by reference TRBV5-6 and TRBJ1-2, the full variable domain reads DAGVTQSPTHLIKTRGQQVTLRCSPKSGHDTVSWYQQALGQGPQFIFQYYEEEERQRGNFPDRFSGHQFPNYSSELNVNALLLGDSALYLCASSRDTRGKYGYTFGSGTRLTVV.

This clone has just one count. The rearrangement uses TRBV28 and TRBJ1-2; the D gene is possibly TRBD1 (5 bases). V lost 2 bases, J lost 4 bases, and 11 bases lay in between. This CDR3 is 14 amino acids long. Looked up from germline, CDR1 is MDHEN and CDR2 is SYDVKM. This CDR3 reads CASSLGAGPYGYTF. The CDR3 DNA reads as TGTGCCAGCAGTTTAGGGGCAGGGCCCTATGGCTACACCTTC.

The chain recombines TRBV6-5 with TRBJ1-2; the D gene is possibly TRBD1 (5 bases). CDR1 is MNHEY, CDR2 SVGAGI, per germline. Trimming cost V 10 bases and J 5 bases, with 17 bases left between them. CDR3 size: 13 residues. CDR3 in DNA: TGTGCCACCAACCTCGGGACTGGATATGGCTACACCTTC. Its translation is CATNLGTGYGYTF.

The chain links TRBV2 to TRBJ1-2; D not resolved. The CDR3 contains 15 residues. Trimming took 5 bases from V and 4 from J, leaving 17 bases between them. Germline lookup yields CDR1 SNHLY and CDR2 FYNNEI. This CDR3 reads CASSPGGPSGYGYTF. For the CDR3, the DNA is TGTGCCAGCAGTCCTGGAGGTCCCTCGGGCTATGGCTACACCTTC.

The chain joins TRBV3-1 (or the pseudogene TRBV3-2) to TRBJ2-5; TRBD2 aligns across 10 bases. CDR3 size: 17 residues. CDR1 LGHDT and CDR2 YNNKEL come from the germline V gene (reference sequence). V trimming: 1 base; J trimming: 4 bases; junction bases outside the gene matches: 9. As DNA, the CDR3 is TGTGCCAGCAGCCAAGGGCTAGCGGGAGTCGGAGGAGAGACCCAGTACTTC. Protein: CASSQGLAGVGGETQYF.

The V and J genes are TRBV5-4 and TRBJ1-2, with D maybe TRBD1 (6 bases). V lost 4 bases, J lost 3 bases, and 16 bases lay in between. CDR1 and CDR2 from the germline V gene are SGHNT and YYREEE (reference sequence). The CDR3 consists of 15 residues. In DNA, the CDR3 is TGTGCCAGCAGCGTACCGGGACAATCCCACTATGGCTACACCTTC. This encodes CASSVPGQSHYGYTF.

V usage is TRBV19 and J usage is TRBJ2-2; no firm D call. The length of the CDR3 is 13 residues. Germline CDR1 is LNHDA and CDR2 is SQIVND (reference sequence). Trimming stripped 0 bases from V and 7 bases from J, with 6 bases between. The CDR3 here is CASSIDPGGELFF. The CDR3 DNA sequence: TGTGCCAGTAGTATAGATCCCGGCGGGGAGCTGTTTTTT.

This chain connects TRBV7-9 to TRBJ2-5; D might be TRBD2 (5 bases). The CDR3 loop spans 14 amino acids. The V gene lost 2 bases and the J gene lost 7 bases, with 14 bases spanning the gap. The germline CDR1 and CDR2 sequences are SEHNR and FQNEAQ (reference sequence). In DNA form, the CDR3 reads TGTGCCAGCAGCTTAACCTTGTCCGAGGGGACCCAGTACTTC. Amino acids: CASSLTLSEGTQYF.

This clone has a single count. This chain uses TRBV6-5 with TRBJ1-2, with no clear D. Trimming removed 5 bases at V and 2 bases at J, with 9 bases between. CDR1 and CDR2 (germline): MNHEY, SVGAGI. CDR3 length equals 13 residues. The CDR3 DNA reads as TGTGCCAGCAGTACAGATTCAAACTATGGCTACACCTTC. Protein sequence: CASSTDSNYGYTF.

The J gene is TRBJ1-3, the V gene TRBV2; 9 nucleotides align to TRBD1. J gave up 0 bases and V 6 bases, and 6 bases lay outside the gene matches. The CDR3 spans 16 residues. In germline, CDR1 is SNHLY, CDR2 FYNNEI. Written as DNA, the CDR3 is TGTGCCAGCAGCCCACAGGACAGGGGCTCTGGAAACACCATATATTTT. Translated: CASSPQDRGSGNTIYF.

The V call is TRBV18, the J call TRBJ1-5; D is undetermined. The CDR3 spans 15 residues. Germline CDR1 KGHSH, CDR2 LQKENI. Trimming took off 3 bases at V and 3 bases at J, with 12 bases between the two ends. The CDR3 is CASSPPGGVNQPQHF. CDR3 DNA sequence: TGTGCCAGCTCACCCCCCGGCGGAGTCAATCAGCCCCAGCATTTT.

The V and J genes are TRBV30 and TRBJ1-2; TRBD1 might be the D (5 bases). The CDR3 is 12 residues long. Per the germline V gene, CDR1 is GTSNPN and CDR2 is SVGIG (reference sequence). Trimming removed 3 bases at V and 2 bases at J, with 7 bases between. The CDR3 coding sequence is TGTGCCTGGAGGGACATCAACTATGGCTACACCTTC. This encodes CAWRDINYGYTF.

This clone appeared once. The CDR3 bases are TGCGCCAGCAGCTTGGCCCGGACAGGGGGCGATGGCTACACCTTC. Protein: CASSLARTGGDGYTF. The chain combines TRBV5-1 with TRBJ1-2; 11 bases line up with TRBD1. This CDR3 is built from 15 residues. Trimming cost V 0 bases and J 6 bases; bases outside gene matches: 4. CDR1 is SGHRS and CDR2 is YFSETQ in the germline V gene. The complete variable domain, with remaining parts taken from reference TRBV5-1 and TRBJ1-2, reads KAGVTQTPRYLIKTRGQQVTLSCSPISGHRSVSWYQQTPGQGLQFLFEYFSETQRNKGNFPGRFSGRQFSNSRSEMNVSTLELGDSALYLCASSLARTGGDGYTFGSGTRLTVV.

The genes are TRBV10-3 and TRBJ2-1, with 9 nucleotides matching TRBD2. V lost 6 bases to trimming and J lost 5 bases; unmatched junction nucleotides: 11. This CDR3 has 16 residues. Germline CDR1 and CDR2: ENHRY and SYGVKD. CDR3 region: CAISFSSGRSHNEQFF. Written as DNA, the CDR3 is TGTGCCATCAGCTTCAGTAGCGGGAGATCCCACAATGAGCAGTTCTTC.

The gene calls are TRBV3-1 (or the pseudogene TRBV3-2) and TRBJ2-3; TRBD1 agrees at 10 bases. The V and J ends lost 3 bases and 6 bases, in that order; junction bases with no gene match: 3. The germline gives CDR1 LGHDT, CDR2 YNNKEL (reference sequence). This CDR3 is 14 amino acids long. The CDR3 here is CASSQGQGRDTQYF. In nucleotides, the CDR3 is TGTGCCAGCAGCCAGGGACAGGGGAGGGATACGCAGTATTTT.

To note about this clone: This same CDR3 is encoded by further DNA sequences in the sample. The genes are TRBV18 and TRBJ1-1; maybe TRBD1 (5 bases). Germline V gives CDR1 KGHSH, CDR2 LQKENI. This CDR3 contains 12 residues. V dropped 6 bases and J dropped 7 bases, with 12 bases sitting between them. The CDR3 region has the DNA TGTGCCAGCTCCCAAGCCGACAGTGAAGCTTTCTTT. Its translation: CASSQADSEAFF.